Below, one T cell receptor (beta chain) is given with its context. The sample is drawn from a study of OX40 agonist ivuxolimab in advanced cancers. Overall study context: An agonistic human IgG2 monoclonal antibody against OX40 (CD134) was given. Males comprised about 84% of the group, whose mean age was approximately 61 years (range about 20 to 79).

Sequencing was performed with immunoSEQ multiplex PCR; in TCRdb, only in-frame clones are kept and a portion is missing. The sample lists under 100,000 clones, roughly 92% occurring once. V lost 7 bases and J 2 bases, leaving 7 bases between the germline ends. Germline CDR1 SQVTM, CDR2 ANQGSEA. This CDR3 is built from 11 residues. Sequenced here: CD4+ or CD8+ T cells sorted from blood, sampled in a trial of the OX40 agonist ivuxolimab. The receptor's source is an adult with an advanced solid tumor such as melanoma, head and neck, liver or kidney cancer. This chain links TRBV29-1 with TRBJ2-3, with D possibly being TRBD1 (6 bases). CDR3 region: CSAGDTDTQYF. The CDR3 nucleotides are TGCAGCGCAGGGGACACAGATACGCAGTATTTT.